The next 30 T cell receptor beta chains were all read from a single sample in a study of Ad26.COV2.S vaccination and SARS-CoV-2 variants. The treatment here: about 20 received Ad26.COV2.S at low or high dose, single or two shots; 5 received placebo; per-sample allocation not given. Sampling happened 63 days after the first vaccine or placebo injection. The repertoire was sequenced with immunoSEQ multiplex PCR; TCRdb's copy has only in-frame clones and lacks some. This sample has 450,000 to 550,000 clones; roughly 87% occur once, and the top ten carry 2% to 3%. The sequencing used peripheral blood, collected in a trial of Ad26.COV2.S vaccine versus placebo. These receptors originate from a person aged 18-65 years who received the Ad26.COV2.S COVID-19 vaccine or a placebo.

This clone has only a few counts. This sequence joins TRBV27 and TRBJ2-2; D is unresolved. Germline-derived CDR1 and CDR2 are MNHEY and SMNVEV (reference sequence). The CDR3 has 15 amino acids. V lost 3 bases and J 0 bases, leaving 8 bases between the germline ends. CDR3 residues: CASSFLGTNTGELFF. CDR3 in DNA: TGTGCCAGCAGTTTTTTGGGGACGAACACCGGGGAGCTGTTTTTT.

V usage is TRBV27 and J usage is TRBJ1-2; the match to TRBD1 covers 8 bases. Germline-derived CDR1 and CDR2 are MNHEY and SMNVEV (reference sequence). The CDR3 runs 14 residues. Germline trimming cut 5 bases from V and 6 bases from J; bases unmatched to any gene: 8. CDR3: CASSPWTGRNGYTF. The CDR3 nucleotides read TGTGCCAGCAGTCCCTGGACAGGGAGGAATGGCTACACCTTC.

The chain joins TRBV7-8 to TRBJ1-5; 7 positions agree with TRBD1. The germline V gene has CDR1 SGHVS and CDR2 FQNEAQ. Trimming at V came to 5 bases and at J to 4 bases, leaving 14 bases not matched to a gene. This CDR3 has 17 residues. The CDR3 here is CASSPSQGKRGNQPQHF. In nucleotides, the CDR3 is TGTGCCAGCAGCCCGTCACAGGGGAAGAGGGGGAATCAGCCCCAGCATTTT.

The sample holds a few counts of this clone. The chain has TRBV3-1 (or the pseudogene TRBV3-2) and TRBJ1-1; D remains unclear. The CDR3 length is 15 residues. Germline assignment: CDR1 LGHDT and CDR2 YNNKEL (reference sequence). Trimming cost V 4 bases and J 4 bases, with 16 bases left between them. The CDR3 DNA reads TGTGCCAGCAGCCCTCGACAAGTACCTTCCACTGAAGCTTTCTTT. Protein sequence: CASSPRQVPSTEAFF.

This chain connects TRBV7-9 to TRBJ1-4; no clear D gene. Trimming left V 7 bases short and J 8 bases short, with 8 bases between. CDR3 length equals 11 residues. Germline loops: CDR1 SEHNR, CDR2 FQNEAQ (reference sequence). Here the CDR3 reads CASTNQEKLFF. The CDR3 bases are TGTGCCAGCACCAACCAAGAAAAACTGTTTTTT.

This clone was observed a single time. This chain links TRBV10-3 with TRBJ1-1; TRBD1 matches at 10 bases. Germline loops: CDR1 ENHRY, CDR2 SYGVKD. The CDR3 extends over 14 amino acids. J gave up 3 bases and V 11 bases, and 9 bases lay outside the gene matches. The CDR3 DNA sequence: TGTGCCTCGGGGGGGACAGGGGCGGACACTGAAGCTTTCTTT. Protein product: CASGGTGADTEAFF.

The rearrangement links TRBV4-1 to TRBJ2-1; 12 bases match TRBD2. J gave up 0 bases and V 2 bases, and 8 bases lay outside the gene matches. In germline, CDR1 is MGHRA, CDR2 YSYEKL. This CDR3 is built from 19 residues. The CDR3 sequence is CASSQPLAGGESSYNEQFF. In DNA, the CDR3 is TGCGCCAGCAGCCAACCACTAGCGGGGGGCGAAAGCTCCTACAATGAGCAGTTCTTC.

The chain joins TRBV3-1 (or the pseudogene TRBV3-2) to TRBJ2-5; possible D gene TRBD2, 5 bases. V lost 0 bases to trimming and J lost 3 bases, with 20 bases between them. CDR1 is LGHDT and CDR2 is YNNKEL in the germline V gene (reference sequence). The CDR3 totals 18 residues. CDR3 protein: CASSQDERWSDTKETQYF. In DNA, the CDR3 is TGTGCCAGCAGCCAAGACGAGCGGTGGAGTGATACTAAAGAGACCCAGTACTTC.

The chain employs TRBV5-6 and TRBJ1-1; D unresolved. CDR1 is SGHDT, CDR2 YYEEEE, per germline. The CDR3 covers 15 residues. Trimming removed 1 base at V and 1 base at J, with 11 bases between. Here the CDR3 DNA reads TGTGCCAGCAGCTTGAGACTTTTGGGGAACACTGAAGCTTTCTTT. The encoded protein is CASSLRLLGNTEAFF.

In its sample, this clone was seen once. This chain links TRBV7-8 with TRBJ2-3; D unclear. V lost 3 bases, J lost 4 bases, and 11 bases lay in between. CDR3 length equals 14 residues. Germline CDR1 is SGHVS and CDR2 is FQNEAQ. The CDR3 DNA reads TGTGCCAGCAGCTTGACCTTGCCAGCAGATACGCAGTATTTT. Translation gives CASSLTLPADTQYF.

The rearrangement uses TRBV4-1 and TRBJ1-2; TRBD1 matches 8 bases. CDR3 length equals 18 residues. Trimming cost V 4 bases and J 2 bases; bases outside gene matches: 15. Germline V CDR1 and CDR2: MGHRA, YSYEKL. The CDR3 region is CASSPIVIKDRENYGYTF. The CDR3 coding sequence is TGCGCCAGCAGCCCGATAGTAATAAAGGACAGGGAGAACTATGGCTACACCTTC.

The chain carries TRBV4-3 and TRBJ1-2, with D perhaps TRBD1 (6 bases). Germline CDR1 LGHNA, CDR2 YSLEER. Trimming left V 0 bases short and J 2 bases short, with 10 bases between. This CDR3 contains 15 residues. CDR3 residues: CASSQEVGQNYGYTF. CDR3 sequence (DNA): TGCGCCAGCAGCCAAGAAGTTGGACAGAACTATGGCTACACCTTC.

The chain employs TRBV4-1 and TRBJ1-2; TRBD1 aligns across 7 bases. CDR3 length: 16 residues. Germline CDR1 MGHRA, CDR2 YSYEKL. With 3 bases clipped from V and 2 bases from J, the junction kept 9 bases outside the gene matches. This CDR3 reads CASSHPSGTANYGYTF. CDR3 coding DNA: TGCGCCAGCAGCCATCCTTCGGGGACAGCAAACTATGGCTACACCTTC.

The rearrangement uses TRBV7-2 and TRBJ1-5; 7 bases align to TRBD1. The V gene's germline CDR1 is SGHTA and CDR2 FQGNSA. This CDR3 has 15 amino acids. V gave up 2 bases and J gave up 3 bases; unmatched junction bases: 4. CDR3 in amino acids: CASSLKGQVNQPQHF. The CDR3 DNA is TGTGCCAGCAGCTTAAAAGGACAGGTCAATCAGCCCCAGCATTTT.

V gene TRBV15 combines with J gene TRBJ2-5; a possible D gene is TRBD2 (6 bases). The CDR3 consists of 13 residues. Trimming pared 4 bases from V and 3 bases from J, leaving 9 bases between. Germline V gene sequence: CDR1 LNHNV, CDR2 YYDKDF (reference sequence). DNA of the CDR3: TGTGCCACCAGCAACTGGACTAAAGAGACCCAGTACTTC. It yields the protein CATSNWTKETQYF.

The chain is built from TRBV2 and TRBJ2-1, with D possibly matching TRBD2 (7 bases). V was pared by 7 bases and J by 6 bases, with 25 bases between. The length of the CDR3 is 17 residues. Germline V gene lookup returns CDR1 SNHLY and CDR2 FYNNEI. The CDR3 DNA sequence: TGTGCCAGCAAGGGACGGGGGGCGCTTGTCATCGGCAATGAGCAGTTCTTC. Residues: CASKGRGALVIGNEQFF.

V is TRBV4-3 and J is TRBJ2-3; 11 bases are a match to TRBD2. The CDR3 is made up of 17 amino acids. The germline V gene encodes CDR1 LGHNA and CDR2 YSLEER. The junction had 9 bases not matched to a gene; V was cut back by 2 bases and J by 5 bases. The CDR3 sequence: CASSQFLTSGIIDTQYF. The CDR3 DNA reads TGCGCCAGCAGCCAATTTTTGACTAGCGGGATTATAGATACGCAGTATTTT.

The V and J genes are TRBV19 and TRBJ2-7, with D possibly matching TRBD1 (6 bases). Looked up from germline, CDR1 is LNHDA and CDR2 is SQIVND (reference sequence). V lost 4 bases and J lost 1, with 17 bases in between. The CDR3 is 16 amino acids. CDR3 DNA: TGTGCCAGTAGTACATACACAGGGACCATGTCCTACGAGCAGTACTTC. It encodes CASSTYTGTMSYEQYF. Filled out from reference TRBV19 and TRBJ2-7, the complete variable domain reads DGGITQSPKYLFRKEGQNVTLSCEQNLNHDAMYWYRQDPGQGLRLIYYSQIVNDFQKGDIAEGYSVSREKKESFPLTVTSAQKNPTAFYLCASSTYTGTMSYEQYFGPGTRLTVT.

This chain connects TRBV24-1 to TRBJ2-2, with no clear D. Trimming removed 1 base from V and 6 bases from J, with 5 bases in between. Germline-derived CDR1 and CDR2 are KGHDR and SFDVKD. The CDR3 extends over 13 amino acids. The CDR3 reads CATSDFAAGELFF. The CDR3 nucleotides read TGTGCCACCAGTGATTTCGCCGCCGGGGAGCTGTTTTTT.

Comment on this clone: One end of the junction does not line up with germline, which may come from a read error. The chain joins TRBV6-2 or TRBV6-3 to TRBJ2-7, with D maybe TRBD1 (5 bases). The CDR3 covers 15 residues. Germline loops: CDR1 MNHEY, CDR2 SVGEGT. The CDR3 reads CASSSLPLASGNKTF. CDR3 sequence (DNA): TGTGCCAGCAGTTCGCTCCCCCTCGCCTCAGGGAACAAGACCTTC.

Only a few counts were recorded for this clone. The V and J genes are TRBV11-3 and TRBJ2-5; the D gene is possibly TRBD2 (6 bases). The CDR3 is 14 amino acids. V lost 5 bases, J lost 5 bases, and 15 bases lay in between. Germline loops: CDR1 SGHNT, CDR2 YENEEA. The CDR3 DNA sequence: TGTGCCAGCAGCCCCACGAGGGACTGGGAGACCCAGTACTTC. Its protein is CASSPTRDWETQYF.

The chain is built from TRBV4-3 and TRBJ1-4; D gene ambiguous. There are 15 residues in the CDR3. CDR1 and CDR2 from the germline V gene are LGHNA and YSLEER. The V and J ends lost 4 bases and 5 bases respectively, with 14 bases between them. In nucleotides, the CDR3 is TGCGCCAGCAGCCGGAGCCACGTCAGGAATGAAAAACTGTTTTTT. It specifies CASSRSHVRNEKLFF.

The CDR3 loop is CASSRVRDSGNTIYF. The CDR3 nucleotides are TGTGCCAGCAGCCGTGTGAGGGACTCTGGAAACACCATATATTTT. The chain joins TRBV11-1 to TRBJ1-3; D call uncertain. The CDR3 consists of 15 residues. Trimming shortened V by 5 bases and J by 0 bases, and 11 bases separated the two germline ends. Per the germline V gene, CDR1 is SGHAT and CDR2 is FQDESV (reference sequence).

This sequence joins TRBV29-1 and TRBJ1-1; D gene unclear. Germline lookup yields CDR1 SQVTM and CDR2 ANQGSEA. CDR3 length: 11 amino acids. The V end was cut by 2 bases, the J end by 6 bases, with 7 bases between. The CDR3 sequence is CSVEWDAEAFF. The CDR3 region has the DNA TGCAGCGTTGAATGGGATGCTGAAGCTTTCTTT.

This clone appeared once. This chain links TRBV9 with TRBJ1-6; no reliable D call. Looked up from germline, CDR1 is SGDLS and CDR2 is YYNGEE. CDR3 size: 14 residues. With 1 base removed from V and 7 bases from J, the gap between germline ends came to 9 bases. CDR3 residues: CASSVSGVNSPLHF. CDR3 nucleotide sequence: TGTGCCAGCAGCGTATCAGGTGTAAATTCACCCCTCCACTTT. Using reference TRBV9 and TRBJ1-6 for the parts outside the CDR3, the full variable domain is DSGVTQTPKHLITATGQRVTLRCSPRSGDLSVYWYQQSLDQGLQFLIQYYNGEERAKGNILERFSAQQFPDLHSELNLSSLELGDSALYFCASSVSGVNSPLHFGNGTRLTVT.

This clone was seen only a few times. The rearrangement links TRBV7-9 to TRBJ1-3; a possible D gene is TRBD1 (6 bases). Between the trimmed V and J ends, which lost 2 bases and 3 bases, there was a span of 11 bases. CDR3 length equals 15 residues. Germline V CDR1 and CDR2: SEHNR, FQNEAQ (reference sequence). As DNA, the CDR3 is TGTGCCAGCAGCTTAAGGGGGATGTTTGGAAACACCATATATTTT. Translating it yields CASSLRGMFGNTIYF.

Note on this clone: This sample also contains other DNA sequences that code for the same CDR3. The DNA of the CDR3 is TGTGCCAGCAGCTTTAGCGGGGGGGCCGGAGATACGCAGTATTTT. Amino acids: CASSFSGGAGDTQYF. The chain has TRBV7-2 and TRBJ2-3; 11 bases line up with TRBD2. CDR3 size: 15 residues. Germline V gene lookup returns CDR1 SGHTA and CDR2 FQGNSA. V shed 3 bases and J 5 bases; nucleotides not matched to a gene: 4.

The chain recombines TRBV5-1 with TRBJ2-5; 14 bases fit TRBD2. CDR3 length: 17 amino acids. Germline V gene sequence: CDR1 SGHRS, CDR2 YFSETQ. V gave up 0 bases and J gave up 4 bases; unmatched junction bases: 5. In DNA, the CDR3 is TGCGCCAGCAGCTTGGGGACTAGCGGGAGGCGGGGAGAGACCCAGTACTTC. Its translation is CASSLGTSGRRGETQYF.

This clone was observed once. The chain combines TRBV7-6 with TRBJ1-2, with D possibly matching TRBD1 (6 bases). The ends were cut back, 5 bases at V and 1 base at J, with 14 bases in the middle. This CDR3 is built from 15 residues. CDR1 is SGHVS, CDR2 FNYEAQ, per germline. The CDR3 DNA reads as TGTGCCAGCAGCCCTCTGACAGGTAGTAACTATGGCTACACCTTC. Protein product: CASSPLTGSNYGYTF.

A note on this clone: Relative to the germline gene, one junction end is altered; a read error may explain this. V usage is TRBV28 and J usage is TRBJ1-6, with 7 bases matching TRBD1. The CDR3 covers 17 residues. Germline CDR1 MDHEN, CDR2 SYDVKM. This chain's CDR3 is CASSLWDSFSYNSPLHF. CDR3 nucleotide sequence: TGTGCCAGCAGTCTATGGGACAGCTTCTCATATAATTCACCCCTCCACTTT.